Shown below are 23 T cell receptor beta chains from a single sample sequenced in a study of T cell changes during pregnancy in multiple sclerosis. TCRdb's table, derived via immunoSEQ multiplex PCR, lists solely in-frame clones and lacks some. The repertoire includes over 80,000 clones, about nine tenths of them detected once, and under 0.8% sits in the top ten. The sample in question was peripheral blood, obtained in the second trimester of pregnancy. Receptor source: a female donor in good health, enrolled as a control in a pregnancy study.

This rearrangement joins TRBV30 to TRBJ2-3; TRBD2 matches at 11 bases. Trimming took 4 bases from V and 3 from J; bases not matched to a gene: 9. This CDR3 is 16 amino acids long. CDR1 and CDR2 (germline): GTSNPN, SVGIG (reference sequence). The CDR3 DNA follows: TGTGCCTGGATTCCGCCCGGGACTAGCGGAACAGATACGCAGTATTTT. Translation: CAWIPPGTSGTDTQYF.

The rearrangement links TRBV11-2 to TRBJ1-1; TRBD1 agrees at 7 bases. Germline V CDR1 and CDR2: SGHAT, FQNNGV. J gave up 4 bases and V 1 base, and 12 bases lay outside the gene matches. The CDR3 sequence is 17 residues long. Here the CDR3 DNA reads TGTGCCAGCAGCTTAGTAGTGAACGGCTCAGGGGGCACTGAAGCTTTCTTT. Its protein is CASSLVVNGSGGTEAFF.

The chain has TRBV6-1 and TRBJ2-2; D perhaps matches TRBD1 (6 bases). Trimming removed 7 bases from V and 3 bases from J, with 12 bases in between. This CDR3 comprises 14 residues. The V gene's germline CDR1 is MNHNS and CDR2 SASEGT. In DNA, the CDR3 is TGTGCCAGCACTACAGGGACGGACACCGGGGAGCTGTTTTTT. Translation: CASTTGTDTGELFF.

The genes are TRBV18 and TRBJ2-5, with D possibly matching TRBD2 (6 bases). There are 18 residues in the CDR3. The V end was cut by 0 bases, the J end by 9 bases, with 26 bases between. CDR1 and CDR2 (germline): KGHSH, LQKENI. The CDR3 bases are TGTGCCAGCTCACCACCGGTCCCCCGGGACTCCCCATCAAGGGCCCAGTACTTC. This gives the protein CASSPPVPRDSPSRAQYF. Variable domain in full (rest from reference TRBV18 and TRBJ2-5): NAGVMQNPRHLVRRRGQEARLRCSPMKGHSHVYWYRQLPEEGLKFMVYLQKENIIDESGMPKERFSAEFPKEGPSILRIQQVVRGDSAAYFCASSPPVPRDSPSRAQYFGPGTRLLVL.

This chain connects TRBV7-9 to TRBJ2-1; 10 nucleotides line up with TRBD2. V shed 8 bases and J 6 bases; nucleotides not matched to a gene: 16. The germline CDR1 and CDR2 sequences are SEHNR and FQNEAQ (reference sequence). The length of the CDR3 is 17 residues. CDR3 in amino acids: CASPQGGAGGVPNEQFF. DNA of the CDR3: TGTGCCAGCCCCCAAGGAGGAGCGGGGGGGGTGCCCAATGAGCAGTTCTTC.

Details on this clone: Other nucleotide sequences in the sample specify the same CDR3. As DNA, the CDR3 is TGTGCCAGCAGTTTAGACTACTCCTACGAGCAGTACTTC. It codes for CASSLDYSYEQYF. This chain connects TRBV27 to TRBJ2-7, with D maybe TRBD2 (5 bases). V was trimmed by 2 bases and J by 0 bases, leaving 5 bases between them. CDR3 size: 13 residues. CDR1 and CDR2 from the germline V gene are MNHEY and SMNVEV (reference sequence).

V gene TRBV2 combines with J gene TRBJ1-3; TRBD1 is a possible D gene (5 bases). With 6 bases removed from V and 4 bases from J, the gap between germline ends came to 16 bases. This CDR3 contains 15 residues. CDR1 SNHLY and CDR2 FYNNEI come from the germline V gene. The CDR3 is CASRASEGRGNTIYF. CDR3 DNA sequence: TGTGCCAGCAGAGCCTCTGAGGGGAGGGGAAACACCATATATTTT.

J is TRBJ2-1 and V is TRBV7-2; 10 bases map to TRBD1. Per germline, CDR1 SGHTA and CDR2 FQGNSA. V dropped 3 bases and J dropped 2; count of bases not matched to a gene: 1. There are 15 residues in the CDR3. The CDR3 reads CASSFGTGAYNEQFF. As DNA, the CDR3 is TGTGCCAGCAGCTTCGGGACAGGGGCCTACAATGAGCAGTTCTTC.

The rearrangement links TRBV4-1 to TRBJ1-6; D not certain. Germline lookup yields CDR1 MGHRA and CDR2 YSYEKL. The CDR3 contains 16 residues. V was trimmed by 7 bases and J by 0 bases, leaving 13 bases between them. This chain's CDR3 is CASNPSSSSYNSPLHF. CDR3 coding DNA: TGCGCCAGCAACCCCTCGAGTAGCTCCTATAATTCACCCCTCCACTTT.

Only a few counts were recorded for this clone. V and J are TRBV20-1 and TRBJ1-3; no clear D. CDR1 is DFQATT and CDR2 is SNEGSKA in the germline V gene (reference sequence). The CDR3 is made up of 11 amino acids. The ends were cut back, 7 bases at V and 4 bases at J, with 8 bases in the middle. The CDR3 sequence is CSGEQGNTIYF. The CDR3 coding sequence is TGCAGTGGAGAACAGGGAAACACCATATATTTT.

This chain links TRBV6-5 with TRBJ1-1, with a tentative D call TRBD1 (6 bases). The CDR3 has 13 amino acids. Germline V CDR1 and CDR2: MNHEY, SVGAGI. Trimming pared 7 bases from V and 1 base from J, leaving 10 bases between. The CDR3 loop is CASIDRRNTEAFF. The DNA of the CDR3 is TGTGCCAGCATAGACAGGAGGAACACTGAAGCTTTCTTT.

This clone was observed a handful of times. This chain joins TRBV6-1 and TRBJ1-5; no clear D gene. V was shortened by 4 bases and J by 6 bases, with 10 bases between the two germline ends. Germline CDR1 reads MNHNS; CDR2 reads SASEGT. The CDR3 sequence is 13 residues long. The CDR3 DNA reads TGTGCCAGCAGTGGCCGACTTGGTCAGCCCCAGCATTTT. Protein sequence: CASSGRLGQPQHF.

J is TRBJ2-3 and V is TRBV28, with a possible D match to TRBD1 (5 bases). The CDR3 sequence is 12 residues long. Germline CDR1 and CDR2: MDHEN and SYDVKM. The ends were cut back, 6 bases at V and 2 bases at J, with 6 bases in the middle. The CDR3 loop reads CASRGLTDTQYF. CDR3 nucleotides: TGTGCCAGCAGGGGGCTCACAGATACGCAGTATTTT. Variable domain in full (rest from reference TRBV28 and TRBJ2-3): DVKVTQSSRYLVKRTGEKVFLECVQDMDHENMFWYRQDPGLGLRLIYFSYDVKMKEKGDIPEGYSVSREKKERFSLILESASTNQTSMYLCASRGLTDTQYFGPGTRLTVL.

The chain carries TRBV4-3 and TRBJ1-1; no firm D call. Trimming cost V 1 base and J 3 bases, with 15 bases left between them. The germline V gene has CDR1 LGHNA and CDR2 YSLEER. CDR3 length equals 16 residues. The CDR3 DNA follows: TGCGCCAGCAGCCAAGTCGGAAGAGGATGGGACACTGAAGCTTTCTTT. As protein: CASSQVGRGWDTEAFF.

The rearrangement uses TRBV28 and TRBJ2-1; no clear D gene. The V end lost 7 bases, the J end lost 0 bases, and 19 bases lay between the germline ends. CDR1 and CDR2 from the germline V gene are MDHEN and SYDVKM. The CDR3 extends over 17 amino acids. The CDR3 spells CASTEISELSSYNEQFF. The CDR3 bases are TGTGCCAGCACCGAAATCTCCGAGCTGAGCTCCTACAATGAGCAGTTCTTC. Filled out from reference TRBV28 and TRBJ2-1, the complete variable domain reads DVKVTQSSRYLVKRTGEKVFLECVQDMDHENMFWYRQDPGLGLRLIYFSYDVKMKEKGDIPEGYSVSREKKERFSLILESASTNQTSMYLCASTEISELSSYNEQFFGPGTRLTVL.

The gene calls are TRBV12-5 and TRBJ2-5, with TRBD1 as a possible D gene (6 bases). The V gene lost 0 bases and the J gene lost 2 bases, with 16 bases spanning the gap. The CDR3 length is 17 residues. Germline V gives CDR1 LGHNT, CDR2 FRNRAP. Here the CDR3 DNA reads TGTGCTAGTGGTTTGGTACCGGGACAAATAACACAAGAGACCCAGTACTTC. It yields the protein CASGLVPGQITQETQYF.

The CDR3 bases are TGTGCCAGCACAAACAGGGGTGTAGGATATGGCTACACCTTC. Its translation is CASTNRGVGYGYTF. The rearrangement uses TRBV6-5 and TRBJ1-2; 7 bases match TRBD1. J gave up 5 bases and V 7 bases, and 10 bases lay outside the gene matches. CDR3 size: 14 residues. Germline lookup yields CDR1 MNHEY and CDR2 SVGAGI.

CDR3 DNA sequence: TGTGCCAGCAGCCCCGGGACAGCAACTAATGAAAAACTGTTTTTT. It encodes CASSPGTATNEKLFF. V gene TRBV9 combines with J gene TRBJ1-4; the match to TRBD1 covers 7 bases. Looked up from germline, CDR1 is SGDLS and CDR2 is YYNGEE. The CDR3 loop spans 15 amino acids. After removal of 4 bases from V and 0 bases from J, the junction contained 3 bases not matched to a gene.

In DNA, the CDR3 is TGTGCCAGCTCACCCGGACTAGCGGGTGGGAATGGAGAACAGTACTTC. It specifies CASSPGLAGGNGEQYF. The V and J genes are TRBV18 and TRBJ2-7, with 11 bases identical to TRBD2. The germline CDR1 and CDR2 sequences are KGHSH and LQKENI. The junction had 14 bases not matched to a gene; V was cut back by 3 bases and J by 10 bases. This CDR3 spans 16 amino acids.

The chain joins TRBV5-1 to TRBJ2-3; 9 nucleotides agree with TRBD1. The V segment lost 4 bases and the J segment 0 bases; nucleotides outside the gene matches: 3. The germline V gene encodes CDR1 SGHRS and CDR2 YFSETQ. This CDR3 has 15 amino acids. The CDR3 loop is CASSIQGASTDTQYF. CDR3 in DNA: TGCGCCAGCAGCATACAGGGGGCCAGCACAGATACGCAGTATTTT.

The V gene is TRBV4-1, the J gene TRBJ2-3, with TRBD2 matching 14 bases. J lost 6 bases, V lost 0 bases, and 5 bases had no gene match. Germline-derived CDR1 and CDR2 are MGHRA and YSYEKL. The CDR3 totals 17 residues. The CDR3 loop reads CASSQEGTSGRSDTQYF. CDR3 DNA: TGCGCCAGCAGCCAAGAAGGGACTAGCGGGAGATCGGATACGCAGTATTTT.

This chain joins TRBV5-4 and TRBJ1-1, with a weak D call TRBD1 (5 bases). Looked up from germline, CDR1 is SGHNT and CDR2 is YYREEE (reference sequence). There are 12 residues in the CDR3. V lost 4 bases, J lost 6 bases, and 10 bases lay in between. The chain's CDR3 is CASSAGGAEAFF. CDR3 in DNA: TGTGCCAGCAGCGCCGGGGGGGCTGAAGCTTTCTTT.

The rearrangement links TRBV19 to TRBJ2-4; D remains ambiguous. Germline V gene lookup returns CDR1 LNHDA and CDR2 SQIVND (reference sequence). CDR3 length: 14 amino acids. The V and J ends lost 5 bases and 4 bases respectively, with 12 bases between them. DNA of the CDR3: TGTGCCAGTAGTTCTCGAGGAGAGAAAAACATTCAGTACTTC. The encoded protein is CASSSRGEKNIQYF.